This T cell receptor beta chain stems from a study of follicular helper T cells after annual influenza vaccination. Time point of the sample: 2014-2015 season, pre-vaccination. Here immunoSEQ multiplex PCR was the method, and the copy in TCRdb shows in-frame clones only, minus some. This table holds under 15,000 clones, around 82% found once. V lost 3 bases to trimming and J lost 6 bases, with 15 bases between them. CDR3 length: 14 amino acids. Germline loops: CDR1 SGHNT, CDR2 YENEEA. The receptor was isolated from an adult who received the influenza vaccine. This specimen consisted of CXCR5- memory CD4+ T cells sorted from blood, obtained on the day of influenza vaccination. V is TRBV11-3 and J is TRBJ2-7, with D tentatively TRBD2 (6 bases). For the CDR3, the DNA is TGTGCCAGCAGCTTTAGCGGCCTAGTCTCCGAGCAGTACTTC. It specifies CASSFSGLVSEQYF. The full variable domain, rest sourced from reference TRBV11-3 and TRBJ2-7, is EAGVVQSPRYKIIEKKQPVAFWCNPISGHNTLYWYLQNLGQGPELLIRYENEEAVDDSQLPKDRFSAERLKGVDSTLKIQPAELGDSAVYLCASSFSGLVSEQYFGPGTRLTVT.